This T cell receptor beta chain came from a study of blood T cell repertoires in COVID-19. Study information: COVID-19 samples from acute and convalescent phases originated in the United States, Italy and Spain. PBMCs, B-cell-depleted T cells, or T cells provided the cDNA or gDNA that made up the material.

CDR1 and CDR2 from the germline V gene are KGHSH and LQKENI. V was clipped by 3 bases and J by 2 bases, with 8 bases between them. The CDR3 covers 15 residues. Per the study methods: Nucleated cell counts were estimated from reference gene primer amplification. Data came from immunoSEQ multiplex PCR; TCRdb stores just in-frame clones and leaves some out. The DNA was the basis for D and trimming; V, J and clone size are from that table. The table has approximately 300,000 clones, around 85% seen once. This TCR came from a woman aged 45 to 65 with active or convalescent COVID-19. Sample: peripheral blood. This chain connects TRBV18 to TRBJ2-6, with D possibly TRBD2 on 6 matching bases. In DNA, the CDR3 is TGTGCCAGCTCACCCGGGGGAACTGGGGCCAACGTCCTGACTTTC. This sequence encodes CASSPGGTGANVLTF.